The next 22 T cell receptor beta chains were all read from a single sample in a study of OX40 agonist ivuxolimab in advanced cancers. The assay was immunoSEQ multiplex PCR, and TCRdb's table has in-frame clones only and misses some. The repertoire includes around 88,000 clones, about 92% of them detected once, and around 0.51% sits in the top ten. This specimen was CD4+ or CD8+ T cells sorted from blood, taken in a trial of the OX40 agonist ivuxolimab. These receptors all come from an adult with an advanced solid tumor such as melanoma, head and neck, liver or kidney cancer.

As concerns this clone: This same CDR3 is encoded by further DNA sequences in the sample. V usage is TRBV28 and J usage is TRBJ2-2; D is ambiguous. The CDR3 has 10 amino acids. The germline V gene encodes CDR1 MDHEN and CDR2 SYDVKM. Trimming cost V 10 bases and J 4 bases, with 4 bases left between them. The CDR3 DNA reads TGTGCCACATCCACCGGGGAGCTGTTTTTT. Translated, it gives CATSTGELFF. The whole variable domain, filled in from reference TRBV28 and TRBJ2-2, reads DVKVTQSSRYLVKRTGEKVFLECVQDMDHENMFWYRQDPGLGLRLIYFSYDVKMKEKGDIPEGYSVSREKKERFSLILESASTNQTSMYLCATSTGELFFGEGSRLTVL.

This sequence joins TRBV11-2 and TRBJ2-5; D is possibly TRBD2 (5 bases). Germline V gene lookup returns CDR1 SGHAT and CDR2 FQNNGV. This CDR3 is 13 amino acids long. V shed 1 base and J shed 2 bases, with 5 bases lying between them. Here the CDR3 reads CASSLGGQETQYF. CDR3 DNA sequence: TGTGCCAGCAGCTTAGGAGGGCAAGAGACCCAGTACTTC. Filled out from reference TRBV11-2 and TRBJ2-5, the complete variable domain reads EAGVAQSPRYKIIEKRQSVAFWCNPISGHATLYWYQQILGQGPKLLIQFQNNGVVDDSQLPKDRFSAERLKGVDSTLKIQPAKLEDSAVYLCASSLGGQETQYFGPGTRLLVL.

In its sample, this clone was seen once. The chain couples TRBV5-8 to TRBJ2-1; TRBD1 matches 7 bases. CDR1 and CDR2 (germline): SGHTS, YDEGEE. This CDR3 has 12 amino acids. V trimming: 4 bases; J trimming: 7 bases; junction bases outside the gene matches: 2. The CDR3, as DNA: TGTGCCAGCAGCGGGGACAGTAATGAGCAGTTCTTC. It encodes CASSGDSNEQFF.

The rearrangement uses TRBV15 and TRBJ2-1, with D possibly being TRBD2 (6 bases). Per the germline V gene, CDR1 is LNHNV and CDR2 is YYDKDF (reference sequence). This CDR3 region has 17 residues. The V and J ends lost 1 base and 7 bases respectively, with 20 bases between them. In nucleotides, the CDR3 is TGTGCCACCAGCAGAGGAGGTCAGACGGGAGTCTCGAATGAGCAGTTCTTC. Translated: CATSRGGQTGVSNEQFF.

The rearrangement joins TRBV9 to TRBJ2-3; TRBD2 matches at 11 bases. Trimming cost V 4 bases and J 4 bases; bases outside gene matches: 11. CDR3 size: 17 residues. CDR1 is SGDLS and CDR2 is YYNGEE in the germline V gene. DNA of the CDR3: TGTGCCAGCAGCCCCCACTTAGCGGGGGGGCCCGCAGATACGCAGTATTTT. It encodes CASSPHLAGGPADTQYF.

The V and J genes are TRBV29-1 and TRBJ1-1; unclear D gene. The CDR3 contains 13 residues. Trimming took off 5 bases at V and 1 base at J, with 11 bases between the two ends. CDR1 and CDR2 (germline): SQVTM, ANQGSEA. The CDR3 nucleotides read TGCAGCGTTCACGGGCGGCAGAACACTGAAGCTTTCTTT. Its protein product is CSVHGRQNTEAFF. The whole variable domain, remainder taken from reference TRBV29-1 and TRBJ1-1, is SAVISQKPSRDICQRGTSLTIQCQVDSQVTMMFWYRQQPGQSLTLIATANQGSEATYESGFVIDKFPISRPNLTFSTLTVSNMSPEDSSIYLCSVHGRQNTEAFFGQGTRLTVV.

This chain links TRBV6-5 with TRBJ1-1; D not resolved. The CDR3 has 14 amino acids. The germline CDR1 and CDR2 sequences are MNHEY and SVGAGI. V was clipped by 2 bases and J by 1 base, with 8 bases between them. CDR3 sequence: CASSYLQWNTEAFF. The CDR3 region has the DNA TGTGCCAGCAGTTACCTTCAGTGGAACACTGAAGCTTTCTTT.

The chain is built from TRBV7-2 and TRBJ1-3, with a weak D call TRBD1 (6 bases). Trimming removed 5 bases from V and 0 bases from J, with 11 bases in between. This CDR3 region has 15 residues. Germline loops: CDR1 SGHTA, CDR2 FQGNSA. CDR3 sequence (DNA): TGTGCCAGCAGCCAGCAGACAGGCTCTGGAAACACCATATATTTT. This codes for CASSQQTGSGNTIYF.

The gene calls are TRBV29-1 and TRBJ1-2; no firm D call. Germline loops: CDR1 SQVTM, CDR2 ANQGSEA. This CDR3 region has 12 residues. V was cut by 2 bases and J by 7 bases, with 11 bases left in between. The chain's CDR3 is CSVEQWQAGYTF. The CDR3, as DNA: TGCAGCGTTGAACAGTGGCAGGCTGGCTACACCTTC.

J is TRBJ2-1 and V is TRBV5-1; 10 nucleotides line up with TRBD2. This CDR3 spans 13 amino acids. Trimming at V came to 5 bases and at J to 7 bases, leaving 3 bases not matched to a gene. The germline gives CDR1 SGHRS, CDR2 YFSETQ. The CDR3 loop reads CASRASGSNEQFF. DNA of the CDR3: TGCGCCAGCAGGGCTAGCGGGAGTAATGAGCAGTTCTTC.

The chain has TRBV7-9 and TRBJ1-6; TRBD1 matches at 11 bases. Germline CDR1 is SEHNR and CDR2 is FQNEAQ (reference sequence). This CDR3 comprises 16 residues. The V segment lost 5 bases and the J segment 3 bases; nucleotides outside the gene matches: 3. The CDR3 reads CASSHGTGGYNSPLHF. Here the CDR3 DNA reads TGTGCCAGCAGCCACGGGACAGGGGGCTATAATTCACCCCTCCACTTT.

The chain has TRBV6-5 and TRBJ1-2, with TRBD1 identical over 7 bases. The CDR3 is made up of 15 amino acids. The germline gives CDR1 MNHEY, CDR2 SVGAGI. With 6 bases clipped from V and 2 bases from J, the junction kept 9 bases outside the gene matches. The CDR3 sequence is CASRRPGGQNYGYTF. The CDR3 DNA reads TGTGCCAGCAGGCGCCCGGGGGGACAGAACTATGGCTACACCTTC.

Note on this clone: The junction departs from the called germline gene at one end, perhaps through a read error. The chain combines TRBV5-1 with TRBJ1-1, with D unresolved. Germline V gives CDR1 SGHRS, CDR2 YFSETQ. The CDR3 runs 12 residues. The CDR3 bases are TGTGCCAGCACCAACCCGAACACTGAAGCTTTCTTT. Translation: CASTNPNTEAFF.

The CDR3 region has the DNA TGTGCCAGCAGCGCGACAGGGGGCCCTCAGCCCCAGCATTTT. Residues: CASSATGGPQPQHF. The chain has TRBV9 and TRBJ1-5, with 10 bases lining up with TRBD1. The CDR3 runs to 14 residues. The trim removed 3 bases at V and 6 bases at J, leaving 3 bases unmatched. Per germline, CDR1 SGDLS and CDR2 YYNGEE.

The chain carries TRBV4-1 and TRBJ2-3, with D possibly being TRBD1 (5 bases). V was clipped by 4 bases and J by 2 bases, with 16 bases between them. The CDR3 runs 16 residues. Germline CDR1 MGHRA, CDR2 YSYEKL. The CDR3 is CASSPLPDSLTDTQYF. In DNA, the CDR3 is TGCGCCAGCAGCCCCCTCCCAGACAGTCTCACAGATACGCAGTATTTT.

V gene TRBV11-2 combines with J gene TRBJ1-5, with no clear D. Germline-derived CDR1 and CDR2 are SGHAT and FQNNGV. This CDR3 has 13 amino acids. Trimming removed 0 bases at V and 6 bases at J, with 6 bases between. CDR3 DNA sequence: TGTGCCAGCAGCTTAGATCGTATTCAGCCCCAGCATTTT. As protein: CASSLDRIQPQHF.

This clone has just one count. The V call is TRBV11-2, the J call TRBJ2-5; D may be TRBD1 (5 bases). Trimming took 7 bases from V and 5 from J, leaving 14 bases between them. This CDR3 contains 13 residues. Germline loops: CDR1 SGHAT, CDR2 FQNNGV. CDR3 sequence reads: CASNASPGETQYF. The DNA of the CDR3 is TGTGCCAGCAACGCAAGCCCAGGGGAGACCCAGTACTTC. Drawing the rest from reference TRBV11-2 and TRBJ2-5, the complete variable domain is EAGVAQSPRYKIIEKRQSVAFWCNPISGHATLYWYQQILGQGPKLLIQFQNNGVVDDSQLPKDRFSAERLKGVDSTLKIQPAKLEDSAVYLCASNASPGETQYFGPGTRLLVL.

V usage is TRBV2 and J usage is TRBJ2-7, with D perhaps TRBD1 (6 bases). The V end lost 6 bases, the J end lost 2 bases, and 14 bases lay between the germline ends. The CDR3 sequence is 14 residues long. Germline V CDR1 and CDR2: SNHLY, FYNNEI. The CDR3 is CASSREQGPYEQYF. CDR3 sequence (DNA): TGTGCCAGCAGCCGAGAACAGGGACCCTACGAGCAGTACTTC.

V usage is TRBV5-4 and J usage is TRBJ2-5; 7 positions match TRBD2. This CDR3 has 16 residues. The J segment lost 1 base and the V segment lost 0 bases, leaving 6 bases of the junction unmatched. Germline V CDR1 and CDR2: SGHNT, YYREEE (reference sequence). The CDR3 sequence is CASSLGAGDVQETQYF. The DNA for the CDR3 is TGTGCCAGCAGCTTGGGGGCGGGGGACGTCCAAGAGACCCAGTACTTC.

The chain joins TRBV18 to TRBJ2-7, with TRBD2 matching over 11 bases. Germline V lookup: CDR1 KGHSH, CDR2 LQKENI. V lost 4 bases and J lost 4; bases outside the gene matches: 6. The CDR3 extends over 15 amino acids. CDR3 sequence (DNA): TGTGCCAGCTCACAAACTAGCGGGAGTGTTTACGAGCAGTACTTC. This gives the protein CASSQTSGSVYEQYF.

The V call is TRBV6-1, the J call TRBJ1-3, with no clear D. Trimming took 8 bases from V and 0 from J, leaving 8 bases between them. The CDR3 runs 13 residues. CDR1 and CDR2 from the germline V gene are MNHNS and SASEGT. The CDR3 spells CASRKISGNTIYF. The CDR3, as DNA: TGTGCCAGCCGGAAGATCTCTGGAAACACCATATATTTT.

The chain combines TRBV5-4 with TRBJ1-3; D is possibly TRBD1 (5 bases). Trimming left V 0 bases short and J 0 bases short, with 16 bases between. The CDR3 covers 18 residues. Germline V gene sequence: CDR1 SGHNT, CDR2 YYREEE (reference sequence). The CDR3 DNA reads TGTGCCAGCAGCTTGGACCCGGGGCCTGGATTCTCTGGAAACACCATATATTTT. It yields the protein CASSLDPGPGFSGNTIYF.